What follows are 5 T cell receptor beta chains derived from one specimen sequenced in a study of blood T cell repertoires in COVID-19. Assay: immunoSEQ multiplex PCR; the TCRdb copy retains only in-frame clones and omits some. Among roughly 410,000 clones, about nine tenths were seen once, and the ten largest hold about 1.6%. Sequencing was performed on peripheral blood. Receptors were obtained from a woman aged 40 to 50 with COVID-19, enrolled during active disease.

V and J are TRBV28 and TRBJ1-2, with TRBD1 matching 7 bases. The germline CDR1 and CDR2 sequences are MDHEN and SYDVKM. The CDR3 runs 15 residues. The ends lost 2 bases at V and 7 bases at J; junction bases unmatched: 10. The CDR3 loop reads CASSLLPFAGGGYTF. The CDR3 DNA sequence: TGTGCCAGCAGTTTACTCCCCTTTGCAGGGGGTGGCTACACCTTC.

The rearrangement links TRBV3-1 (or the pseudogene TRBV3-2) to TRBJ1-1, with D uncertain. The germline CDR1 and CDR2 sequences are LGHDT and YNNKEL (reference sequence). This CDR3 spans 14 amino acids. V lost 2 bases and J 0 bases, leaving 7 bases between the germline ends. Here the CDR3 DNA reads TGTGCCAGCAGCCAATCAATCCTGAACACTGAAGCTTTCTTT. Amino acids: CASSQSILNTEAFF.

CDR3 residues: CASSYRGTGGFYEQYF. CDR3 in DNA: TGTGCCAGCAGTTACCGTGGGACAGGGGGATTCTACGAGCAGTACTTC. The chain couples TRBV6-2 or TRBV6-3 to TRBJ2-7; 11 bases align to TRBD1. CDR3 length: 16 amino acids. V gave up 2 bases and J gave up 3 bases; unmatched junction bases: 6. Germline V lookup: CDR1 MNHEY, CDR2 SVGEGT.

This chain joins TRBV3-1 (or the pseudogene TRBV3-2) and TRBJ1-1; D is perhaps TRBD1 (5 bases). The V and J ends lost 2 bases and 2 bases respectively, with 9 bases between them. This CDR3 has 14 residues. CDR1 is LGHDT and CDR2 is YNNKEL in the germline V gene (reference sequence). CDR3 amino acids: CASSQLGGNTEAFF. CDR3 sequence (DNA): TGTGCCAGCAGCCAATTGGGGGGAAACACTGAAGCTTTCTTT.

The DNA for the CDR3 is TGTGCCAGCACCGTGACAGGGGCGAGGGGCTACACCTTC. Its protein is CASTVTGARGYTF. J is TRBJ1-2 and V is TRBV28; 8 bases are a match to TRBD1. CDR1 and CDR2 from the germline V gene are MDHEN and SYDVKM. This CDR3 contains 13 residues. Trimming cost V 7 bases and J 8 bases; bases outside gene matches: 9.